The rows below give T cell receptor beta chains drawn from one sample of a study of OX40 agonist ivuxolimab in advanced cancers. The data were produced by immunoSEQ multiplex PCR, yet TCRdb's version contains in-frame clones alone and is incomplete. The sample lists more than 75,000 clones, around nine tenths seen once, with roughly 0.33% in the top ten. The sample consisted of CD4+ or CD8+ T cells sorted from blood, taken in a trial of the OX40 agonist ivuxolimab. All receptors derive from an adult with an advanced solid tumor such as melanoma, head and neck, liver or kidney cancer. CDR3s include the opening cysteine and the closing phenylalanine or tryptophan. The order of the fields is clone size, V gene, J gene, D gene, CDR3 DNA, CDR3 protein. D genes are given only for firm matches. Rows give clone size only sometimes, using once, few, many, or a class for an expanded clone.

few	TRBV29-1	TRBJ1-5	-	TGCAGCGTAGCGCGGGACCAAGGGCAGCCCCAGCATTTT	CSVARDQGQPQHF
-	TRBV28	TRBJ1-6	-	TGTGCCAGCAGGGGGGGCTCTTCACCCCTCCACTTT	CASRGGSSPLHF
-	TRBV7-2	TRBJ2-1	TRBD2	TGTGCCAGCACCCATGCGGCGGGAGGGCATGGGAATGAGCAGTTCTTC	CASTHAAGGHGNEQFF
-	TRBV6-6	TRBJ1-4	-	TGTGCCAGCAGTTACCAAACAGCTCTCCAAGGAGAAAAACTGTTTTTT	CASSYQTALQGEKLFF
-	TRBV28	TRBJ1-1	-	TGTGCCAGCAGTTTACTTTCGGGGGGCATGACTGAAGCTTTCTTT	CASSLLSGGMTEAFF
-	TRBV30	TRBJ2-1	-	TGTGCCTGGAGACTTCACCCCGGGGCAACCAAAGGGACAATTGAGCAGTTCTTC	CAWRLHPGATKGTIEQFF
-	TRBV9	TRBJ1-1	TRBD1	TGTGCCAGCAGCGTAAGGACAGGGTCGAACACTGAAGCTTTCTTT	CASSVRTGSNTEAFF
-	TRBV6-6	TRBJ2-7	-	TGTGCCAGCAGGCGGGACCGGGGCTCCGAGCAGTACTTC	CASRRDRGSEQYF
-	TRBV6-1	TRBJ1-2	-	TGTGCCAGCACTACACCAACCCTCTATGGCTACACCTTC	CASTTPTLYGYTF
-	TRBV7-9	TRBJ2-3	TRBD2	TGTGCCAGCAGCCCCACCTCGAGCGGGGGGGCCAAGTATACGCAGTATTTT	CASSPTSSGGAKYTQYF
-	TRBV7-8	TRBJ2-1	TRBD2	TGTGCCAGCAGGGATAGCGGGGGCAATGAGCAGTTCTTC	CASRDSGGNEQFF
few	TRBV7-9	TRBJ1-2	TRBD1	TGTGCCAGCAGCCCGCGGACAGGGGCGGGAAGTGGCTACACCTTC	CASSPRTGAGSGYTF
-	TRBV5-1	TRBJ1-4	-	TGCGCCAGCCGGCAGCTTAATGAAAAACTGTTTTTT	CASRQLNEKLFF
-	TRBV7-7	TRBJ1-3	-	TGTGCCAGCAGCTCAGGGGCTGGAAACACCATATATTTT	CASSSGAGNTIYF
-	TRBV2	TRBJ2-6	-	TGTGCCAGCACTGCCACTACTGGGGCCAACGTCCTGACTTTC	CASTATTGANVLTF
-	TRBV2	TRBJ2-7	TRBD2	TGTGCCAGGGGGACTAGCGGCTACGAGCAGTACTTC	CARGTSGYEQYF
-	TRBV7-3	TRBJ2-7	-	TGTGCCAGCAGCTTAGTGTTCGGCAGTCCAATCCCCTACGAGCAGTACTTC	CASSLVFGSPIPYEQYF
-	TRBV7-6	TRBJ1-3	TRBD1	TGTGCCAGCAGCTTAAGACAGGGCTCTGGAAACACCATATATTTT	CASSLRQGSGNTIYF
once	TRBV11-2	TRBJ2-2	TRBD1	TGTGCCAGCAGCCCAAACAGGGGAGCGAACACCGGGGAGCTGTTTTTT	CASSPNRGANTGELFF
-	TRBV4-3	TRBJ1-5	-	TGCGCCAGCAGCCAGAGCCATAGCAATCAGCCCCAGCATTTT	CASSQSHSNQPQHF
-	TRBV7-2	TRBJ1-1	-	TGTGCCAGCAGCTTACACGTGAACACTGAAGCTTTCTTT	CASSLHVNTEAFF
-	TRBV9	TRBJ2-1	TRBD2	TGTGCCAGCAGCGTAGAAGGGACTAGCGTTTCGAATGAGCAGTTCTTC	CASSVEGTSVSNEQFF
-	TRBV5-1	TRBJ2-5	-	TGCGCCAGCAGCTTGGCCGGTCAGGGTGGGGAGACCCAGTACTTC	CASSLAGQGGETQYF
-	TRBV5-4	TRBJ2-3	TRBD1	TGTGCCAGCAGCCTGGGGACAGGGCCCCGGCATTTT	CASSLGTGPRHF
once	TRBV5-4	TRBJ2-3	TRBD2	TGTGCCAGCAGCTTGAGCGGGGGACGCGCGAGTCAGTATTTT	CASSLSGGRASQYF
-	TRBV10-2	TRBJ1-5	-	TGCGCCAGCAGTGGGGGCAATCAGCCCCAGCATTTT	CASSGGNQPQHF
-	TRBV25-1	TRBJ2-2	TRBD2	TGTGCCAGCCTTCTAAGGACTAGATCAGGGAACACCGGGGAGCTGTTTTTT	CASLLRTRSGNTGELFF
-	TRBV7-9	TRBJ1-6	TRBD1	TGTGCCAGCAGCTTAGTTCCGGGACAGGGGAACAGCTCACCCCTCCACTTT	CASSLVPGQGNSSPLHF
-	TRBV9	TRBJ1-2	-	TGTGCCAGCAGCCCCCGACAGCTTAACTATGGCTACACCTTC	CASSPRQLNYGYTF
-	TRBV7-2	TRBJ1-1	-	TGTGCCAGCAGCTTAAGTCGGGCAATGAACACTGAAGCTTTCTTT	CASSLSRAMNTEAFF
-	TRBV5-1	TRBJ1-2	-	TGCGCCAGCAGGGTGGACATAAACTATGGCTACACCTTC	CASRVDINYGYTF
-	TRBV11-2	TRBJ2-1	TRBD2	TGTGCCAGCAGCTCGCCTAGAGCTCGGGAGGCCTACAATGAGCAGTTCTTC	CASSSPRAREAYNEQFF
once	TRBV9	TRBJ2-7	-	TGTGCCAGCAGCGTAAGGGACCGGGGCTACGAGCAGTACTTC	CASSVRDRGYEQYF
-	TRBV7-3	TRBJ1-2	-	TGTGCCAGCAGCTTAGGGACGGGGCCCTATGGCTACACCTTC	CASSLGTGPYGYTF
-	TRBV6-5	TRBJ2-1	-	TGTGCCAGCACGGAGAATAACAAGGGTGAGCAGTTCTTC	CASTENNKGEQFF
-	TRBV11-3	TRBJ2-1	TRBD2	TGTGCCAGCAGCTTGACTAGCGGGAATGGTAATGAGCAGTTCTTC	CASSLTSGNGNEQFF
-	TRBV7-2	TRBJ1-2	-	TGTGCCAGCAGCCCGAGTAGGGGGGGCTATGGCTACACCTTC	CASSPSRGGYGYTF
-	TRBV27	TRBJ1-1	-	TGTGCCAGCAGTACACACCTGGCGAACACTAAAGCTTTCTTT	CASSTHLANTKAFF
-	TRBV5-4	TRBJ1-2	TRBD1	TGTGCCAGCAGCACTCAGGGGGTCTCCCATGGCTACACCTTC	CASSTQGVSHGYTF
-	TRBV6-5	TRBJ2-5	-	TGTGCCAGCAGTTACTCGTTGACAGGAATACAAGAGACCCAGTACTTC	CASSYSLTGIQETQYF
-	TRBV7-2	TRBJ2-7	TRBD2	TGTGCCAGCAGTTTTGGGCCTAGCGGAACAACCTACGAGCAGTACTTC	CASSFGPSGTTYEQYF
-	TRBV28	TRBJ1-3	TRBD1	TGTGCCAGCAGCCCTACAGGGGCTGGAAACACCATATATTTT	CASSPTGAGNTIYF
once	TRBV11-2	TRBJ1-1	-	TGTGCCAGCAGCTTACGGGGCGCCATGAACACTGAAGCTTTCTTT	CASSLRGAMNTEAFF
once	TRBV7-2	TRBJ1-4	-	TGTGCCAGCAGCTTTAGTAATGAAAAACTGTTTTTT	CASSFSNEKLFF